These 24 T cell receptor beta chains were sequenced from one sample in a study of shared clonotypes between healthy human individuals. Assay used: immunoSEQ multiplex PCR; TCRdb lists only in-frame clones, some missing. The data show about 1.1 million clones, with 60% to 85% seen just once and approximately 0.9% held by the top ten. Material: memory CD4+ T cells from PBMCs. The subset was: CD45RA-negative fraction. All receptors derive from a man between 18 and 35 years old in good health. Some clones in this sample may be carry-over from other donors' samples.

The chain couples TRBV2 to TRBJ2-2; D is uncertain. Trimming took 3 bases from V and 6 from J, leaving 17 bases between them. CDR3 length: 16 residues. Germline lookup yields CDR1 SNHLY and CDR2 FYNNEI. In DNA form, the CDR3 reads TGTGCCAGCAGTGATCGTGGCAGGATATTCCCCGGGGAGCTGTTTTTT. Amino acid sequence: CASSDRGRIFPGELFF.

This clone came up a few times. The V and J genes are TRBV5-1 and TRBJ2-3; D is unclear. Germline V gives CDR1 SGHRS, CDR2 YFSETQ. CDR3 length: 16 amino acids. With 4 bases removed from V and 0 bases from J, the gap between germline ends came to 15 bases. The CDR3 DNA reads as TGCGCCAGCAGCCTTCCCCCGGTGGGTAGCACAGATACGCAGTATTTT. Protein sequence: CASSLPPVGSTDTQYF.

This clone was detected once. The V call is TRBV6-1, the J call TRBJ2-1; 11 nucleotides match TRBD2. V dropped 7 bases and J dropped 7; count of bases not matched to a gene: 12. Germline-derived CDR1 and CDR2 are MNHNS and SASEGT. The CDR3 spans 16 residues. CDR3 DNA sequence: TGTGCCAGCACTGACATAGCGGGAGGGGTTCGAAATGAGCAGTTCTTC. Protein product: CASTDIAGGVRNEQFF.

The chain links TRBV10-3 to TRBJ2-3; TRBD1 matches at 9 bases. The V gene end was trimmed by 5 bases and the J gene end by 2 bases; junction bases not matched to a gene: 5. CDR1 ENHRY and CDR2 SYGVKD come from the germline V gene. The CDR3 covers 15 residues. CDR3 sequence: CAISPWTGVTDTQYF. The DNA of the CDR3 is TGTGCCATCAGTCCCTGGACAGGGGTCACAGATACGCAGTATTTT.

The rearrangement uses TRBV5-1 and TRBJ2-6; no clear D gene. Trimming cost V 0 bases and J 1 base, with 5 bases left between them. Germline assignment: CDR1 SGHRS and CDR2 YFSETQ. There are 15 residues in the CDR3. This CDR3 reads CASSLAASGANVLTF. CDR3 nucleotide sequence: TGCGCCAGCAGCTTGGCTGCGTCTGGGGCCAACGTCCTGACTTTC.

V and J are TRBV5-1 and TRBJ2-2; D remains unclear. The V end was cut by 4 bases, the J end by 2 bases, with 12 bases between. Germline CDR1 SGHRS, CDR2 YFSETQ. The CDR3 has 15 amino acids. CDR3 DNA: TGCGCCAGCAGCCCTCTCTCCATAAACACCGGGGAGCTGTTTTTT. Protein product: CASSPLSINTGELFF.

The chain couples TRBV18 to TRBJ1-1; D ambiguous. There are 15 residues in the CDR3. CDR1 is KGHSH, CDR2 LQKENI, per germline. V was shortened by 3 bases and J by 0 bases, with 11 bases between the two germline ends. The CDR3 nucleotides are TGTGCCAGCTCACCGGGAGACATAATGAACACTGAAGCTTTCTTT. Its protein product is CASSPGDIMNTEAFF. Using reference TRBV18 and TRBJ1-1 for the parts outside the CDR3, the full variable domain is NAGVMQNPRHLVRRRGQEARLRCSPMKGHSHVYWYRQLPEEGLKFMVYLQKENIIDESGMPKERFSAEFPKEGPSILRIQQVVRGDSAAYFCASSPGDIMNTEAFFGQGTRLTVV.

The chain employs TRBV9 and TRBJ1-3; D gene uncertain. CDR1 is SGDLS and CDR2 is YYNGEE in the germline V gene. This CDR3 spans 15 amino acids. V lost 2 bases and J lost 2, with 11 bases in between. CDR3 DNA sequence: TGTGCCAGCAGCGTCACAGCCCTGCCTGGAAACACCATATATTTT. Its protein product is CASSVTALPGNTIYF.

The chain has TRBV28 and TRBJ1-2; no clear D gene. Trimming removed 8 bases at V and 5 bases at J, with 9 bases between. Germline V CDR1 and CDR2: MDHEN, SYDVKM. The CDR3 covers 11 residues. The CDR3 nucleotides are TGTGCCAGCTCTATGTTGTATGGCTACACCTTC. This gives the protein CASSMLYGYTF.

V usage is TRBV28 and J usage is TRBJ1-1, with D uncertain. The germline V and J ends were trimmed by 4 bases and 0 bases, with 15 bases remaining between them. This CDR3 has 16 amino acids. Germline CDR1 is MDHEN and CDR2 is SYDVKM. The CDR3 loop is CASSSATRHLNTEAFF. The CDR3 DNA is TGTGCCAGCAGTTCCGCCACCCGGCACCTGAACACTGAAGCTTTCTTT.

The chain is built from TRBV9 and TRBJ1-2, with D hard to call. CDR3 length: 11 residues. CDR1 and CDR2 (germline): SGDLS, YYNGEE. V was shortened by 0 bases and J by 7 bases, with 4 bases between the two germline ends. In nucleotides, the CDR3 is TGTGCCAGCAGCGTAGCCTCTGGCTACACCTTC. Encoded protein: CASSVASGYTF.

J is TRBJ2-5 and V is TRBV18; 10 positions agree with TRBD1. Germline values: CDR1 KGHSH, CDR2 LQKENI. V was clipped by 3 bases and J by 5 bases; unmatched bases: 6. This CDR3 region has 15 residues. The CDR3 is CASSPGTGAAETQYF. The CDR3 DNA sequence: TGTGCCAGCTCACCCGGGACAGGGGCGGCGGAGACCCAGTACTTC.

This chain connects TRBV10-3 to TRBJ2-5; 7 bases line up with TRBD2. From germline, CDR1 is ENHRY and CDR2 SYGVKD. V gave up 4 bases and J gave up 5 bases; unmatched junction bases: 13. This CDR3 has 16 amino acids. CDR3 protein: CAISGGQGGLLETQYF. Here the CDR3 DNA reads TGTGCCATCAGTGGTGGCCAGGGAGGGTTACTGGAGACCCAGTACTTC.

This clone is a singleton in its sample. The chain joins TRBV6-1 to TRBJ2-7; 8 bases match TRBD1. The CDR3 spans 15 residues. Germline V lookup: CDR1 MNHNS, CDR2 SASEGT. The V and J ends lost 7 bases and 1 base, in that order; junction bases with no gene match: 9. DNA of the CDR3: TGTGCCAGCATAAAGGGGACAGGTGTTTCCTACGAGCAGTACTTC. It encodes CASIKGTGVSYEQYF.

CDR3 residues: CASSLAVRKGGLGSYEQYF. CDR3 DNA sequence: TGTGCCAGCAGCTTAGCAGTGAGAAAAGGGGGACTGGGGTCCTACGAGCAGTACTTC. This chain links TRBV7-9 with TRBJ2-7, with D tentatively TRBD1 or TRBD2 (6 bases each). The CDR3 is made up of 19 amino acids. Trimming removed 0 bases at V and 1 base at J, with 22 bases between. Germline V gene lookup returns CDR1 SEHNR and CDR2 FQNEAQ (reference sequence).

The genes are TRBV20-1 and TRBJ2-5, with D unclear. Germline CDR1 DFQATT, CDR2 SNEGSKA (reference sequence). The length of the CDR3 is 11 residues. V was clipped by 6 bases and J by 4 bases, with 9 bases between them. CDR3 loop: CSADRRETQYF. Written as DNA, the CDR3 is TGCAGTGCAGACCGAAGAGAGACCCAGTACTTC.

This chain uses TRBV7-2 with TRBJ1-4; 7 positions match TRBD1. V lost 4 bases and J lost 6; bases outside the gene matches: 5. CDR3 length: 14 amino acids. Germline loops: CDR1 SGHTA, CDR2 FQGNSA. CDR3 sequence reads: CASSSDRFYEKLFF. The CDR3 coding sequence is TGTGCCAGCAGCTCGGACAGGTTCTATGAAAAACTGTTTTTT.

The V call is TRBV10-3, the J call TRBJ1-2; D unclear. The germline CDR1 and CDR2 sequences are ENHRY and SYGVKD. The CDR3 has 14 residues. Trimming took 1 base from V and 2 from J, leaving 8 bases between them. The DNA for the CDR3 is TGTGCCATCAGTGAGTTGAACGGAAACTATGGCTACACCTTC. Protein: CAISELNGNYGYTF.

The chain combines TRBV28 with TRBJ2-1, with TRBD2 matching over 10 bases. Looked up from germline, CDR1 is MDHEN and CDR2 is SYDVKM. The CDR3 extends over 14 amino acids. Trimming at V came to 3 bases and at J to 14 bases, leaving 10 bases not matched to a gene. CDR3 in amino acids: CASSLRAGGPGEFF. Written as DNA, the CDR3 is TGTGCCAGCAGTTTGAGAGCGGGAGGGCCCGGGGAGTTCTTC.

V and J are TRBV5-4 and TRBJ2-5; D might be TRBD1 or TRBD2, each matching 5 bases. The CDR3 is 15 residues long. The V end lost 3 bases, the J end lost 1 base, and 13 bases lay between the germline ends. Per the germline V gene, CDR1 is SGHNT and CDR2 is YYREEE (reference sequence). The CDR3 region is CASSSGQGPQETQYF. Written as DNA, the CDR3 is TGTGCCAGCAGCTCCGGGCAGGGACCCCAAGAGACCCAGTACTTC.

The rearrangement uses TRBV6-6 and TRBJ2-7, with 8 bases matching TRBD1. V lost 5 bases to trimming and J lost 4 bases; unmatched junction nucleotides: 4. The CDR3 spans 13 residues. The germline V gene encodes CDR1 MNHNY and CDR2 SVGAGI (reference sequence). DNA of the CDR3: TGTGCCAGCAGTCGCAGGGGGCGGTACGAGCAGTACTTC. Residues: CASSRRGRYEQYF.

The chain combines TRBV7-9 with TRBJ2-2, with a possible D match to TRBD1 (5 bases). The CDR3 is 14 residues long. Trimming stripped 11 bases from V and 0 bases from J, with 13 bases between. Germline values: CDR1 SEHNR, CDR2 FQNEAQ (reference sequence). CDR3 amino acids: CARPGQPNTGELFF. Here the CDR3 DNA reads TGTGCCCGGCCAGGGCAACCGAACACCGGGGAGCTGTTTTTT.

This clone was counted only a few times. The rearrangement uses TRBV7-6 and TRBJ1-5, with 7 bases fitting TRBD1. Germline V gene data show CDR1 as SGHVS and CDR2 as FNYEAQ. Trimming took 1 base from V and 9 from J; bases not matched to a gene: 6. The CDR3 loop spans 14 amino acids. Here the CDR3 DNA reads TGTGCCAGCAGCTTAGAGACAGGGTGGGGGCCCCAGCATTTT. It codes for CASSLETGWGPQHF.

V and J are TRBV7-8 and TRBJ2-1; D assignment may be TRBD1 or TRBD2 (7 bases each). This CDR3 is built from 15 residues. V was cut by 3 bases and J by 8 bases, with 17 bases left in between. Per germline, CDR1 SGHVS and CDR2 FQNEAQ. This CDR3 reads CASSFLGQRGDEQFF. In DNA form, the CDR3 reads TGTGCCAGCAGCTTCCTGGGACAGCGGGGCGATGAGCAGTTCTTC.